A selection of T cell receptor beta chains follows, all from one sample in a study of blood T cell repertoires in COVID-19. Here immunoSEQ multiplex PCR was the method, and the copy in TCRdb shows in-frame clones only, minus some. The sample records under 80,000 clones, just under 85% being singletons. Material for sequencing was peripheral blood. These TCRs come from a man in his 70s with acute or convalescent COVID-19. Both conserved end residues are trimmed from each CDR3. A clone size is listed for some rows: how often the clone was seen (once, few, many), or a class if it is expanded.

V gene,J gene,clone size,CDR3 protein
TRBV15,TRBJ2-7,.,ATSAGQGLSSYEQY
TRBV18,TRBJ2-3,.,ASSPPDRGRQY
TRBV10-3,TRBJ1-1,.,AISESPGLDTEAF
TRBV7-3,TRBJ2-2,.,ASSLDKNTGELF
TRBV5-1,TRBJ2-1,.,ASSLEQPSYNEQF
TRBV11-2,TRBJ2-2,.,ASSPDRANTGELF
TRBV3-1/TRBV3-2,TRBJ2-7,.,ASSPSLAGVRYEQY
TRBV3-1/TRBV3-2,TRBJ1-5,.,ASSQDRRQPQH
TRBV15,TRBJ1-5,.,ATSRANSGQVHQPQH
TRBV7-9,TRBJ1-2,once,ASSPPLWDRRTPNYGYT
TRBV5-1,TRBJ2-1,.,ASSLEGPPSRF
TRBV6-5,TRBJ1-4,.,ASSLRITNEKLF
TRBV11-3,TRBJ2-7,.,ASSPSVRGEQY
TRBV3-1/TRBV3-2,TRBJ1-2,.,ASSHQTPTRYGYT
TRBV28,TRBJ2-1,few,ASSSLAGGQNEQF
TRBV28,TRBJ2-2,.,ASTPSDRAFTGGELF
TRBV7-9,TRBJ2-7,few,ASSPGYEQY
TRBV2,TRBJ1-2,.,ASSTGTGAFHFHGYT
TRBV27,TRBJ1-5,.,ASSFGEGQPQH
TRBV2,TRBJ1-2,.,ASVRGAEGYGYT
TRBV5-1,TRBJ1-1,.,ASSGTTMNTEAF
TRBV19,TRBJ2-7,.,ASDPGPRVEQY
TRBV5-6,TRBJ1-2,.,ASSLDRIYGYT
TRBV7-2,TRBJ2-7,.,ASSLDGGVYEQY
TRBV13,TRBJ1-3,.,ASSLGGNTIY
TRBV5-6,TRBJ2-7,.,ASSLTRVRGEQY
TRBV3-1/TRBV3-2,TRBJ2-1,.,ASSQRDLYNEQF
TRBV6-5,TRBJ1-5,.,ASSMGTGGQPQH
TRBV7-2,TRBJ2-3,.,ASLFSQGADTQY
TRBV11-2,TRBJ1-3,.,ASSFESSSGNTIY
TRBV5-1,TRBJ1-4,.,ASSPGQRTTNEKLF
TRBV3-1/TRBV3-2,TRBJ1-1,.,ASSTAKNTEAF
TRBV5-1,TRBJ1-1,.,ASSLRASLNTEAF
TRBV5-1,TRBJ2-7,.,ASSLRGTGPYEQY
TRBV5-5,TRBJ1-4,.,ASSNPQGRLEKLF
TRBV6-4,TRBJ2-7,.,ASSPGQGGDEQY
TRBV10-3,TRBJ1-4,.,AISETGANEKLF
TRBV7-3,TRBJ2-1,.,ASSLSDRGSGSEQF
TRBV25-1,TRBJ2-7,.,ASSRAGGSYEQY
TRBV3-1/TRBV3-2,TRBJ1-3,.,ASSQLQYSGNTIY
TRBV12-3/TRBV12-4,TRBJ2-1,.,ASSFGTINEQF
TRBV27,TRBJ2-4,.,ASSLAGGRGNIQY
TRBV5-4,TRBJ2-5,.,ASSFGGGAETQY
TRBV11-3,TRBJ2-7,.,ASSPRGQSYEQY
TRBV12-3/TRBV12-4,TRBJ1-5,few,ASSQGVQPQH
TRBV5-1,TRBJ1-2,.,ASSFWDRVNYGYT
TRBV3-1/TRBV3-2,TRBJ2-7,.,ASSPQVGVSYEQY
TRBV11-1,TRBJ2-3,.,ASSFGRVPDTQY
TRBV15,TRBJ1-2,.,ATSNEVYGYT